Listed here is a single T cell receptor (beta chain). The CDR3 totals 17 residues. Losses at the gene ends were 8 bases for V and 1 base for J; bases not matched to a gene: 9. The germline CDR1 and CDR2 sequences are MDHEN and SYDVKM. A Seattle source enrolled patients during active infection and followed them longitudinally. Original handling: From reference gene primer amplification, estimates of nucleated cell counts were derived. Sequencing used immunoSEQ multiplex PCR; TCRdb keeps in-frame clones, though not all of them. Clonal size and the V and J genes are those of that table, whereas D and trimming came from the DNA. The data show some 100,000 clones, approximately 79% seen once. These data originate in a study of blood T cell repertoires in COVID-19. Across the study: The samples span acute and convalescent COVID-19 from the United States, Italy and Spain. From T cells, B-cell-depleted T cells, or PBMCs came the material, which was cDNA or gDNA.

The TCR comes from a man between 65 and 85 years old with COVID-19, enrolled during active disease. The chain recombines TRBV28 with TRBJ2-6; 9 bases match TRBD1. Sequenced material: peripheral blood. The CDR3 DNA reads TGTGCCAGCTGGTCCGGGACAGGGTATTCTGGGGCCAACGTCCTGACTTTC. Amino acid sequence: CASWSGTGYSGANVLTF. The full variable domain, with the rest looked up from reference TRBV28 and TRBJ2-6, is DVKVTQSSRYLVKRTGEKVFLECVQDMDHENMFWYRQDPGLGLRLIYFSYDVKMKEKGDIPEGYSVSREKKERFSLILESASTNQTSMYLCASWSGTGYSGANVLTFGAGSRLTVL.